Listed below are T cell receptor beta chains from one sample, sequenced in a study of T cell responses to AZD1222 COVID-19 vaccine. The repertoire was sequenced with immunoSEQ multiplex PCR; TCRdb's copy has only in-frame clones and lacks some. The sample records approximately 60,000 clones, around three quarters being singletons. The sequenced sample was peripheral blood, obtained on day 0 of AZD1222 vaccination. The receptors come from an adult in good health. Each CDR3 is given with its conserved first and last residue. The order of the fields is V gene, CDR3 length, D gene, clone size, J gene, CDR3 protein, CDR3 DNA. D genes are given only for firm matches. The size of a clone is reported for some rows only, either as once, few or many, or as a class for expanded clones.

>TRBV7-6|12|-|-|TRBJ2-1
CASSFPGNEQFF
TGTGCCAGCAGCTTCCCCGGGAATGAGCAGTTCTTC
>TRBV3-1/TRBV3-2|14|TRBD1|-|TRBJ2-5
CASSSDRVQETQYF
TGTGCCAGCAGCAGCGACAGGGTCCAAGAGACCCAGTACTTC
>TRBV30|16|TRBD1|few|TRBJ1-6
CAWSVGGGGWNSPLHF
TGTGCCTGGAGTGTGGGAGGGGGCGGGTGGAATTCACCCCTCCACTTT
>TRBV6-2/TRBV6-3|13|-|-|TRBJ1-1
CASSYRLGTEAFF
TGTGCCAGCAGTTACCGTCTTGGCACTGAAGCTTTCTTT
>TRBV9|16|-|-|TRBJ2-2
CASSDSQGRGTGELFF
TGTGCCAGCAGCGACTCCCAGGGGAGAGGCACCGGGGAGCTGTTTTTT
>TRBV6-5|12|-|-|TRBJ2-3
CASSYNPGTQYF
TGTGCCAGCAGTTACAACCCCGGGACGCAGTATTTT
>TRBV7-9|14|TRBD2|-|TRBJ2-2
CASSRDYGTGELFF
TGTGCCAGCAGCCGGGACTACGGGACCGGGGAGCTGTTTTTT
>TRBV7-9|14|TRBD1|once|TRBJ2-1
CASSGRDRGHEQFF
TGTGCCAGCAGCGGCCGGGACAGGGGACATGAGCAGTTCTTC
>TRBV28|14|-|-|TRBJ2-1
CASSPGGRDNEQFF
TGTGCCAGCAGTCCGGGGGGCCGGGACAATGAGCAGTTCTTC
>TRBV6-6|13|-|-|TRBJ2-7
CASSYSKGLEQYF
TGTGCCAGCAGTTACTCGAAGGGGTTGGAGCAGTACTTC
>TRBV6-2/TRBV6-3|17|TRBD1|few|TRBJ1-2
CASSYSNLGDRVRGYTF
TGTGCCAGCAGTTACTCGAATCTTGGGGACAGGGTCCGTGGCTACACCTTC
>TRBV19|14|TRBD1|-|TRBJ1-5
CAGSSTGDNQPQHF
TGTGCCGGATCCTCGACAGGGGACAATCAGCCCCAGCATTTT
>TRBV7-8|14|-|-|TRBJ2-3
CATSAEGPSDTQYF
TGTGCCACAAGCGCGGAAGGACCATCAGATACGCAGTATTTT
>TRBV3-1/TRBV3-2|11|-|-|TRBJ1-1
CASSQEGKAFF
TGTGCCAGCAGCCAAGAAGGAAAAGCTTTCTTT
>TRBV3-1/TRBV3-2|14|-|-|TRBJ1-1
CASSHNNQGSEAFF
TGTGCCAGCAGCCACAATAACCAGGGGTCTGAAGCTTTCTTT
>TRBV28|15|-|-|TRBJ2-2
CASSLRGENTGELFF
TGTGCCAGCAGTTTGAGGGGGGAGAACACCGGGGAGCTGTTTTTT
>TRBV7-9|14|TRBD1|-|TRBJ1-1
CASSLALTGDEAFF
TGTGCCAGCAGCTTAGCGTTGACAGGGGACGAAGCTTTCTTT
>TRBV6-5|13|-|-|TRBJ1-2
CASSYRGGYGYTF
TGTGCCAGCAGTTACCGGGGGGGCTATGGCTACACCTTC
>TRBV27|15|-|-|TRBJ2-1
CASSHLEGTLDEQFF
TGTGCCAGCAGTCATTTAGAGGGGACCCTCGATGAGCAGTTCTTC
>TRBV7-8|15|-|-|TRBJ1-3
CASSLRVLPGNTIYF
TGTGCCAGCAGCTTAAGAGTATTACCGGGAAACACCATATATTTT
>TRBV5-5|15|-|few|TRBJ2-3
CASNSWDMRTDTQYF
TGTGCCAGCAACTCGTGGGACATGCGCACAGATACGCAGTATTTT
>TRBV6-2/TRBV6-3|16|TRBD1|-|TRBJ2-1
CASSRTPGQGYDEQFF
TGTGCCAGCAGCCGGACCCCGGGACAGGGGTACGATGAGCAGTTCTTC
>TRBV7-9|13|-|-|TRBJ1-2
CASRTQGTGGYTF
TGTGCCAGCAGGACGCAGGGCACCGGTGGCTACACCTTC
>TRBV7-9|12|-|-|TRBJ2-7
CASSFSDSEQYF
TGTGCCAGCAGCTTTTCGGACAGCGAGCAGTACTTC
>TRBV5-6|15|TRBD2|-|TRBJ2-1
CASSPGLAGYNEQFF
TGTGCCAGCAGCCCGGGACTAGCGGGGTACAATGAGCAGTTCTTC
>TRBV27|13|TRBD2|-|TRBJ2-1
CASRASGGGEQFF
TGTGCCAGCAGGGCTAGCGGGGGTGGTGAGCAGTTCTTC
>TRBV15|15|TRBD1|-|TRBJ1-4
CATSRDRTGNEKLFF
TGTGCCACCAGCAGAGATCGGACAGGGAATGAAAAACTGTTTTTT
>TRBV7-9|14|TRBD1|-|TRBJ2-4
CASSFIQGANIQYF
TGTGCCAGCAGCTTCATTCAGGGGGCGAACATTCAGTACTTC
>TRBV7-9|13|-|-|TRBJ1-1
CASSLGAGTEAFF
TGTGCCAGCAGCTTAGGGGCTGGGACAGAAGCTTTCTTT
>TRBV11-3|13|-|few|TRBJ1-1
CASSRSAYTEAFF
TGTGCCAGCAGTCGGAGCGCTTACACTGAAGCTTTCTTT
>TRBV30|11|-|-|TRBJ1-2
CAWSWRYGYTF
TGTGCCTGGAGTTGGCGGTATGGCTACACCTTC
>TRBV28|16|-|few|TRBJ2-5
CASSLFVGPAGETQYF
TGTGCCAGCAGTTTATTCGTGGGCCCAGCGGGAGAGACCCAGTACTTC
>TRBV6-2/TRBV6-3|15|-|-|TRBJ1-2
CASSYTTGQSYGYTF
TGTGCCAGCAGTTATACAACCGGACAGAGCTATGGCTACACCTTC
>TRBV6-5|14|-|-|TRBJ2-7
CASSWGVTTDEQYF
TGTGCCAGCAGTTGGGGGGTTACGACTGACGAGCAGTACTTC
>TRBV5-1|15|TRBD1|-|TRBJ2-7
CASSLGQGNTYEQYF
TGCGCCAGCAGCTTGGGACAGGGAAATACCTACGAGCAGTACTTC
>TRBV6-5|14|TRBD1|-|TRBJ1-1
CASIQGTGYTEAFF
TGTGCCAGCATCCAAGGGACAGGGTACACTGAAGCTTTCTTT
>TRBV7-9|16|-|-|TRBJ1-4
CASSPWQQLPSGELFF
TGTGCCAGCAGCCCGTGGCAACAGCTCCCCTCCGGAGAACTGTTTTTT
>TRBV7-2|19|TRBD2|-|TRBJ2-1
CASSSAKGRGGRSYNEQFF
TGTGCCAGCAGCTCCGCAAAAGGGCGGGGGGGCCGCTCCTACAATGAGCAGTTCTTC
>TRBV7-8|18|-|-|TRBJ2-7
CASSLGLLPRVISYEQYF
TGTGCCAGCAGCTTAGGTCTTCTGCCCAGGGTGATCTCCTACGAGCAGTACTTC
>TRBV7-8|14|-|few|TRBJ2-7
CASSFSAGSYEQYF
TGTGCCAGCAGCTTTAGCGCAGGATCCTACGAGCAGTACTTC
>TRBV19|13|-|-|TRBJ2-1
CASSTYPEDEQFF
TGTGCCAGTAGTACTTACCCGGAGGATGAGCAGTTCTTC
>TRBV19|15|TRBD1|-|TRBJ1-5
CASTRDRNSNQPQHF
TGTGCCAGTACCCGGGACAGAAATAGCAATCAGCCCCAGCATTTT
>TRBV20-1|10|-|-|TRBJ1-2
CSARGYGYTF
TGCAGTGCTAGGGGTTATGGCTACACCTTC
>TRBV7-2|14|-|-|TRBJ1-6
CASSLAPGNSPLHF
TGTGCCAGCAGCTTAGCGCCGGGAAATTCACCCCTCCACTTT
>TRBV28|18|TRBD1|-|TRBJ1-1
CASSLGVQGAIKNTEAFF
TGTGCCAGCAGTTTAGGGGTACAGGGGGCCATTAAGAACACTGAAGCTTTCTTT
>TRBV9|15|-|-|TRBJ1-2
CASSITWTLNYGYTF
TGTGCCAGCAGCATCACCTGGACACTGAACTATGGCTACACCTTC
>TRBV18|14|TRBD1|-|TRBJ2-5
CASSQVQGRETQYF
TGTGCCAGCTCCCAGGTACAGGGGAGAGAGACCCAGTACTTC
>TRBV24-1|15|-|-|TRBJ2-3
CATTQGVPSTDTQYF
TGTGCCACCACCCAGGGCGTCCCTAGCACAGATACGCAGTATTTT
>TRBV11-3|13|-|few|TRBJ2-1
CASSQTPYNEQFF
TGTGCCAGCAGCCAGACACCGTACAATGAGCAGTTCTTC
>TRBV7-6|13|-|-|TRBJ2-3
CASGGEPLDTQYF
TGTGCCAGCGGCGGGGAGCCTCTAGATACGCAGTATTTT
>TRBV4-3|14|-|-|TRBJ2-5
CASSQEAVGETQYF
TGCGCCAGCAGCCAAGAAGCGGTAGGGGAGACCCAGTACTTC
>TRBV18|12|-|-|TRBJ2-3
CASSPGQDTQYF
TGTGCCAGCTCACCAGGGCAGGATACGCAGTATTTT